This TCR beta chain is drawn from a study of CD8+CD57+ T cells in acquired aplastic anemia. Those patients picked for sequencing had displayed CD8+CD57+ cell expansion on flow cytometry. The study profiled TCR beta VDJ and CDR3 using genomic DNA as template. TCRdb fed the reads into MiXCR, producing one record per CDR3 protein. The sample shows hundreds of thousands of distinct CDR3 sequences, around 33% of them seen only once. This clonotype was seen at least ten times. A junction end diverges from the germline sequence, so it may reflect a read error. The clonotype was recovered from a human donor with aplastic anemia. Specimen: sorted CD4+, CD8+, or CD8+CD57+ T cells (not recorded which) from PBMCs.

In nucleotides, the CDR3 is TGTGCCAGCACTGAAGGACCCTACGGGGAGCAGTACTTC. It is translated as CASTEGPYGEQYF. This rearrangement joins TRBV2 to TRBJ2-7; no reliable D call. CDR1 and CDR2 (germline): SNHLY, FYNNEI. This CDR3 region has 13 residues.